This T cell receptor (beta chain) emerged from a study of tumor-infiltrating lymphocytes in primary liver carcinoma. Concerning this clonotype: No antigen is known for it.

General observations from the study: Pairs comparing tumor with adjacent tissue or blood overlapped less than pairs drawn from tumor regions.

cDNA specific to TCR beta was made from 500 ng of total RNA, with a constant-region primer employed for priming. Investigators got TCR beta libraries out of three nested multiplex PCR rounds, done with slightly modified ARM-PCR. Primers for the first two PCR rounds were TRBV1-TRBV30 forward primers and a C-beta reverse primer (approximately 10 cycles per round). MiXCR, applied by TCRdb to the multiplex PCR reads, yields one record per CDR3 protein. The data hold more than 85,000 distinct CDR3 sequences, with 80% to 85% observed a single time. Investigators took RNA and DNA out together from 20-30 mg of unsorted bulk tissue. Treatment of the patients' primary liver carcinoma consisted of surgical resection. Tumor samples all exceeded 80% viable tumor cells. CDR3 length: 15 amino acids. Germline values: CDR1 MNHEY, CDR2 SVGAGI.

Sequencing used liver tumor tissue from sampling region 3. Stated subset: tumor region T3, left-lateral pole. The TCR comes from a middle-aged man with primary liver carcinoma and hepatitis B virus infection. The chain couples TRBV6-5 to TRBJ1-5; TRBD1 agrees at 7 bases. The chain's CDR3 is CARSRQGGKGQPQHF. Written as DNA, the CDR3 is TGTGCACGCAGTCGACAGGGTGGAAAAGGTCAGCCCCAGCATTTT.